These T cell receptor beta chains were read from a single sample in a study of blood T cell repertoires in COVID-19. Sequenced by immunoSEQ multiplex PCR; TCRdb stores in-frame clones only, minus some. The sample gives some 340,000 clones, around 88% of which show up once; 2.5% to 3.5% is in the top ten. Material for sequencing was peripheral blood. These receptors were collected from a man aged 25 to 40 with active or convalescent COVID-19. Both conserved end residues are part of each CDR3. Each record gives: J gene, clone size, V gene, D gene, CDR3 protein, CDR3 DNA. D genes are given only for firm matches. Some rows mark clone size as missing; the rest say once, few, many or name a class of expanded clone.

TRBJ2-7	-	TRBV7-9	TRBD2	CASSSTSGGLTYEQYF	TGTGCCAGCAGCTCGACTAGCGGGGGGCTTACCTACGAGCAGTACTTC
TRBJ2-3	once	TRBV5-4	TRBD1	CASSRGQRTDTQYF	TGTGCCAGCAGCCGGGGACAGCGCACAGATACGCAGTATTTT
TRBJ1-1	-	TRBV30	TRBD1	CAWSAKGYRGEAFF	TGTGCCTGGAGTGCCAAGGGATACAGGGGCGAAGCTTTCTTT
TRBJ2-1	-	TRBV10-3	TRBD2	CAIRTSGRVNNEQFF	TGTGCCATCAGAACTAGCGGGAGGGTTAACAATGAGCAGTTCTTC
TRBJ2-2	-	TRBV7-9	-	CASSRTGTGELFF	TGTGCCAGCAGCCGGACGGGGACCGGGGAGCTGTTTTTT
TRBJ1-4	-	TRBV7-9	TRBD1	CASSPRTGATNEKLFF	TGTGCCAGCAGCCCTCGGACAGGGGCAACTAATGAAAAACTGTTTTTT
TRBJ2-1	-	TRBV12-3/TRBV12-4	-	CASSSDSRDQFF	TGCGCCAGCAGTTCGGACAGTAGAGATCAGTTCTTC
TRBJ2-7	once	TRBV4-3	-	CASSQDLEGPREQYF	TGCGCCAGCAGCCAAGATTTAGAGGGCCCCAGAGAGCAGTACTTC
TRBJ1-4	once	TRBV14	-	CASSQESLRELFF	TGTGCCAGCAGCCAAGAATCACTGCGGGAACTGTTTTTT
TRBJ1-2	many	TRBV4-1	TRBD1	CASSQPRDRVYGYTF	TGCGCCAGCAGCCAACCGCGGGACAGGGTCTATGGCTACACCTTC
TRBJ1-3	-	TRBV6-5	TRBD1	CASRYPGQGDGNTIYF	TGTGCCAGCAGGTACCCGGGACAGGGGGACGGAAACACCATATATTTT